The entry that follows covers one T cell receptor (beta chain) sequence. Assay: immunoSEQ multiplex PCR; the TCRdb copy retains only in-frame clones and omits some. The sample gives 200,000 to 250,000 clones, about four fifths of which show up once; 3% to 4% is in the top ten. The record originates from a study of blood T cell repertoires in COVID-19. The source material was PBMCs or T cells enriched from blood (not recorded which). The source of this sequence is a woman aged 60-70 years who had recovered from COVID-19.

CDR3 DNA: TGTGCCAGCAGTTTACGAGCGGGAGAGGATACGCAGTATTTT. Protein product: CASSLRAGEDTQYF. The chain is built from TRBV28 and TRBJ2-3; the match to TRBD2 covers 8 bases. The V gene end was trimmed by 2 bases and the J gene end by 6 bases; junction bases not matched to a gene: 4. CDR1 is MDHEN, CDR2 SYDVKM, per germline. The CDR3 is 14 residues long.